The clone carrying this T cell receptor beta chain was observed a handful of times. Its target is not known. Peripheral blood genomic DNA, not sorted cells or RNA, was the template. Multiplex touch-down PCR with TRB-A/B primers amplified rearranged V-D-J TRB sequences. TCRdb called the multiplex PCR reads again in MiXCR, with one record for every CDR3 protein. The sample lists several thousand distinct CDR3 sequences, approximately 31% occurring once. This sample was taken from a study of T cell repertoires in aging, cancer and after chemotherapy. Looking at the study overall: The full dataset contained roughly 9 million TCR reads. General observations from the study: Across the chemotherapy interval, each cancer cohort showed higher median generation probability, suggesting thymic rebound. Healthy donors lost TCR diversity with age mainly through richness, cancer patients through richness and evenness.

The CDR3 length is 13 residues. V dropped 6 bases and J dropped 6 bases, with 11 bases sitting between them. The V gene's germline CDR1 is MNHEY and CDR2 SVGEGT. Sequencing used blood. The chain couples TRBV6-2 or TRBV6-3 to TRBJ2-2, with D hard to call. The origin of this receptor is a human donor in good health. The donor label of this sample is uncertain. The CDR3 DNA reads as TGTGCCAGCAGCCTGGGCGGTTCCGGGGAGCTGTTTTTT. This translates into CASSLGGSGELFF.